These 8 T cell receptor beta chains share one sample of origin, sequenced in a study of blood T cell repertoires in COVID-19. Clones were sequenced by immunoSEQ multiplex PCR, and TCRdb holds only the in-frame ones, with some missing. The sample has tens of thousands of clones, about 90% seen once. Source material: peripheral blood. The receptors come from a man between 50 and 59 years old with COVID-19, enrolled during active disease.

The CDR3 reads CASSSRDRGRSPLHF. CDR3 bases: TGCGCCAGCAGCAGCCGGGACAGGGGGCGTTCACCCCTCCACTTT. The rearrangement uses TRBV4-1 and TRBJ1-6; 12 nucleotides line up with TRBD1. The CDR3 has 15 amino acids. The V segment lost 5 bases and the J segment 9 bases; nucleotides outside the gene matches: 5. Per the germline V gene, CDR1 is MGHRA and CDR2 is YSYEKL.

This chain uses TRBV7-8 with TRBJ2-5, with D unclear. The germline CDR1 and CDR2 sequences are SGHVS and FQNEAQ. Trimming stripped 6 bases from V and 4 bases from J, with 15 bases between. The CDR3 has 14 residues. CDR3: CASSLNQATETQYF. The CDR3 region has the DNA TGTGCCAGCAGTTTAAATCAGGCTACAGAGACCCAGTACTTC.

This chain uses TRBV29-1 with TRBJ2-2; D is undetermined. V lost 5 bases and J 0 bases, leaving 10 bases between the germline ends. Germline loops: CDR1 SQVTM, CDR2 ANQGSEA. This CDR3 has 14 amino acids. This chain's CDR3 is CSVRSATNTGELFF. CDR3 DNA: TGCAGCGTTAGGAGCGCCACGAACACCGGGGAGCTGTTTTTT.

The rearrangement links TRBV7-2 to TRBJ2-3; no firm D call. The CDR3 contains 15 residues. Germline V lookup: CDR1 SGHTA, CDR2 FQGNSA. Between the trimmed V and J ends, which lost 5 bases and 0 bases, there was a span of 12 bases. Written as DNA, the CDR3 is TGTGCCAGCAGCCCGCGTCTTTATAGCACAGATACGCAGTATTTT. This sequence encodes CASSPRLYSTDTQYF.

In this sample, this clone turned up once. CDR3 sequence: CASSPRDRVWGETQYF. The DNA for the CDR3 is TGCGCCAGCAGCCCCCGGGACAGGGTATGGGGGGAGACCCAGTACTTC. The chain couples TRBV5-1 to TRBJ2-5, with 9 positions matching TRBD1. The CDR3 sequence is 16 residues long. V gave up 4 bases and J gave up 5 bases; unmatched junction bases: 12. Germline V CDR1 and CDR2: SGHRS, YFSETQ.

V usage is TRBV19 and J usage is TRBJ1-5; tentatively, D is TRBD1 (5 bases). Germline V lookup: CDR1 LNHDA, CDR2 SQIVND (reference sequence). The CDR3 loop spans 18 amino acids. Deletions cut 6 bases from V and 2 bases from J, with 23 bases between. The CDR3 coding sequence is TGTGCCAGTAGAGACCAATCCACGTGGGGCATTGGCAATCAGCCCCAGCATTTT. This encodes CASRDQSTWGIGNQPQHF.

The CDR3 is CASSSPGGGTSTDTQYF. The DNA for the CDR3 is TGTGCCAGCAGCTCCCCCGGAGGCGGAACTAGCACAGATACGCAGTATTTT. V is TRBV28 and J is TRBJ2-3, with D perhaps matching TRBD2 (5 bases). CDR1 MDHEN and CDR2 SYDVKM come from the germline V gene. V lost 6 bases and J lost 0, with 19 bases in between. The CDR3 spans 17 residues.

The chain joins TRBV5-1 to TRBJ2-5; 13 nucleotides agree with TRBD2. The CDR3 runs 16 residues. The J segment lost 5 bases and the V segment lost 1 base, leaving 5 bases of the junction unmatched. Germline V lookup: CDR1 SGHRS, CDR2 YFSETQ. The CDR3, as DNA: TGCGCCAGCAGCTTGCGACTAGCGGGAGGCACCGAGACCCAGTACTTC. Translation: CASSLRLAGGTETQYF.